Shown below are 2 T cell receptor beta chains from a single sample sequenced in a study of shared clonotypes between healthy human individuals (dated by TCRdb to about 2020). The receptor library was made with the immunoSEQ multiplex PCR assay. TCRdb re-hosts the immuneACCESS table, in-frame sequences only. Its copies lack some clones; in the studies checked, an unresolved V gene accounts for under half of them, and the cause for the rest is not known. The table for this sample lists approximately 1.1 million clones; about 80% of them were counted only once. The ten largest account for around 0.47% of the sample. Sequencing was carried out using memory CD4+ T cells from PBMCs. The cell subset or site label on this specimen signifies: CD45RA-negative fraction. The receptors come from a man between 18 and 29 years old in good health. Some clones in this sample may be carry-over from other donors' samples.

This chain links TRBV2 with TRBJ2-2; TRBD2 is a possible D gene (6 bases). From germline, CDR1 is SNHLY and CDR2 FYNNEI. V dropped 5 bases and J dropped 6 bases, with 13 bases sitting between them. The CDR3 sequence is 14 residues long. CDR3 loop: CASSLNGGAGELFF. CDR3 DNA sequence: TGTGCCAGCAGTTTAAACGGGGGAGCCGGGGAGCTGTTTTTT. Full variable domain (rest looked up from reference TRBV2 and TRBJ2-2): EPEVTQTPSHQVTQMGQEVILRCVPISNHLYFYWYRQILGQKVEFLVSFYNNEISEKSEIFDDQFSVERPDGSNFTLKIRSTKLEDSAMYFCASSLNGGAGELFFGEGSRLTVL.

With regard to this clone: A far larger clone is just one base off, so this is likely a read error. This chain links TRBV9 with TRBJ2-3, with TRBD2 as a possible D gene (6 bases). The V end was cut by 3 bases, the J end by 0 bases, with 11 bases between. Germline V gene lookup returns CDR1 SGDLS and CDR2 YYNGEE. The CDR3 runs 15 residues. CDR3 nucleotide sequence: TGTGCCAGCAGCGCTATTAGCGGAAGCACAGATACGCAGTATTTT. Translating it yields CASSAISGSTDTQYF.